One sample yielded the 29 T cell receptor beta chains listed below, sequenced in a study of T cells in Graves' hyperthyroidism and ophthalmopathy. TCR beta CDR3 regions were amplified from RNA. First-round RT-PCR of the TCR CDR3 relied on the HTBI primer set. Via MiXCR, TCRdb re-called the multiplex PCR reads, giving one row per CDR3 protein. This sample carries about 400,000 distinct CDR3 sequences, approximately 15% of them seen once, and the ten largest clones take around 19%. The source material was blood. The receptors come from a woman younger than 45 with Graves' ophthalmopathy.

The table lists this clonotype with many counts. The CDR3 reads CASSFGSGGDTEAFF. CDR3 DNA: TGTGCCAGCAGTTTCGGGTCGGGAGGCGACACTGAAGCTTTCTTT. The J gene is TRBJ1-1, the V gene TRBV28, with no clear D. This CDR3 is built from 15 residues. The V and J ends lost 3 bases and 3 bases respectively, with 14 bases between them. In germline, CDR1 is MDHEN, CDR2 SYDVKM.

This clonotype has ten or more counts. The chain joins TRBV6-1 to TRBJ2-3; D may be TRBD1 or TRBD2 (5 bases each). V lost 8 bases and J 3 bases, leaving 9 bases between the germline ends. The CDR3 is 12 residues long. Germline CDR1 MNHNS, CDR2 SASEGT. DNA for the CDR3: TGTGCCAGCGGGACGACTACAGATACGCAGTATTTT. This codes for CASGTTTDTQYF.

The chain uses TRBV28 and TRBJ1-3; D uncertain. This CDR3 is built from 14 residues. Trimming left V 3 bases short and J 3 bases short, with 9 bases between. Germline lookup yields CDR1 MDHEN and CDR2 SYDVKM. The CDR3: CASSFGSDGNTIYF. Here the CDR3 DNA reads TGTGCCAGCAGTTTTGGGTCGGATGGAAACACCATATATTTT.

A note on this clonotype: This CDR3 is missing its conserved last phenylalanine or tryptophan, likely due to a read error. The J gene is TRBJ2-5, the V gene TRBV20-1; 7 positions agree with TRBD2. J lost 2 bases, V lost 2 bases, and 8 bases had no gene match. The CDR3 consists of 15 residues. Per germline, CDR1 DFQATT and CDR2 SNEGSKA (reference sequence). The CDR3, as DNA: TGCAGTGCTAGATCCCCTTGGCGGGGGCAAGAGACCCAGTACCTC. It encodes CSARSPWRGQETQYL.

Ten or more counts support this clonotype. This chain links TRBV2 with TRBJ1-1; the D gene is possibly TRBD1 (6 bases). V shed 5 bases and J shed 1 base, with 17 bases lying between them. The CDR3 sequence is 16 residues long. The germline V gene has CDR1 SNHLY and CDR2 FYNNEI. The chain's CDR3 is CASSLETGTRNTEAFF. CDR3 nucleotide sequence: TGTGCCAGCAGTCTCGAAACAGGGACAAGGAACACTGAAGCTTTCTTT.

A remark on this clonotype: One end of the junction is discordant with germline, which a read error may explain. The CDR3 loop is CASRRLQETQHF. Written as DNA, the CDR3 is TGTGCCAGCCGGCGGCTTCAAGAGACCCAGCACTTC. This rearrangement joins TRBV12-3 or TRBV12-4 to TRBJ2-5; D gene unclear. The CDR3 loop spans 12 amino acids.

There are many counts of this clonotype. The chain combines TRBV3-1 with TRBJ2-1; D call uncertain. The V gene's germline CDR1 is LGHDT and CDR2 YNNKEL (reference sequence). The V and J ends lost 4 bases and 5 bases respectively, with 24 bases between them. The CDR3 totals 18 residues. The CDR3 nucleotides read TGTGCCAGCAGCCGCGCACCATGGCAGTACAAACCTAACAATGAGCAGTTCTTC. Residues: CASSRAPWQYKPNNEQFF.

This clonotype was counted ten times or more. The V and J genes are TRBV13 and TRBJ1-1; 7 bases match TRBD1. The CDR3 length is 14 residues. Germline trimming cut 5 bases from V and 9 bases from J; bases unmatched to any gene: 12. CDR1 is PRHDT and CDR2 is FYEKMQ in the germline V gene (reference sequence). CDR3 bases: TGTGCCAGCAGCCCCCCGGAAGGACAGGACAAAGCTTTCTTT. It yields the protein CASSPPEGQDKAFF. The entire variable domain, with the rest obtained from reference TRBV13 and TRBJ1-1, is as follows: AAGVIQSPRHLIKEKRETATLKCYPIPRHDTVYWYQQGPGQDPQFLISFYEKMQSDKGSIPDRFSAQQFSDYHSELNMSSLELGDSALYFCASSPPEGQDKAFFGQGTRLTVV.

This clonotype was seen many times. V usage is TRBV28 and J usage is TRBJ2-1; D perhaps matches TRBD1 (7 bases). This CDR3 is built from 16 residues. CDR1 and CDR2 (germline): MDHEN, SYDVKM. The V gene lost 5 bases and the J gene lost 6 bases, with 20 bases spanning the gap. The CDR3 loop reads CASSLSGGQKLNEQFF. CDR3 nucleotide sequence: TGTGCCAGCAGTCTCTCCGGGGGACAGAAGCTCAATGAGCAGTTCTTC. Full variable domain (remainder filled in from reference TRBV28 and TRBJ2-1): DVKVTQSSRYLVKRTGEKVFLECVQDMDHENMFWYRQDPGLGLRLIYFSYDVKMKEKGDIPEGYSVSREKKERFSLILESASTNQTSMYLCASSLSGGQKLNEQFFGPGTRLTVL.

In its sample, this clonotype was seen many times. The chain recombines TRBV18 with TRBJ2-5; D uncertain. The CDR3 consists of 13 residues. Germline V gene data show CDR1 as KGHSH and CDR2 as LQKENI. V lost 0 bases and J lost 4, with 6 bases in between. The CDR3 sequence is CASSPPILETQYF. As DNA, the CDR3 is TGTGCCAGCTCACCACCGATATTAGAGACCCAGTACTTC.

Note on this clonotype: With a much larger clone just one base away, this may be a read error. The CDR3 sequence: CASSPDSMGSNQPQHF. The CDR3 region has the DNA TGTGCCAGCAGTCCAGACAGTATGGGCAGCAATCAGCCCCAGCATTTT. The chain uses TRBV27 and TRBJ1-5; D is perhaps TRBD1 (5 bases). V was shortened by 5 bases and J by 1 base, with 15 bases between the two germline ends. CDR3 size: 16 residues. Germline lookup yields CDR1 MNHEY and CDR2 SMNVEV (reference sequence).

The chain links TRBV19 to TRBJ1-6; perhaps TRBD1 as D (5 bases). Germline values: CDR1 LNHDA, CDR2 SQIVND (reference sequence). CDR3 length: 16 amino acids. Trimming pared 3 bases from V and 3 bases from J, leaving 12 bases between. This CDR3 reads CASSIRGAGYNSPLHF. The CDR3 bases are TGTGCCAGTAGTATTCGAGGGGCCGGCTATAATTCACCCCTCCACTTT. The full variable domain, its missing parts supplied by reference TRBV19 and TRBJ1-6, is DGGITQSPKYLFRKEGQNVTLSCEQNLNHDAMYWYRQDPGQGLRLIYYSQIVNDFQKGDIAEGYSVSREKKESFPLTVTSAQKNPTAFYLCASSIRGAGYNSPLHFGNGTRLTVT.

This clonotype was counted at least ten times. The J gene is TRBJ2-5, the V gene TRBV24-1; 8 bases fit TRBD2. The ends lost 4 bases at V and 4 bases at J; junction bases unmatched: 4. CDR1 is KGHDR and CDR2 is SFDVKD in the germline V gene. The CDR3 extends over 14 amino acids. The CDR3 sequence is CATSDSSGGETQYF. For the CDR3, the DNA is TGTGCCACCAGTGACTCCAGCGGGGGAGAGACCCAGTACTTC.

There are many counts of this clonotype. The genes are TRBV20-1 and TRBJ2-3; 9 positions agree with TRBD2. The V gene end was trimmed by 4 bases and the J gene end by 2 bases; junction bases not matched to a gene: 7. The CDR3 has 15 amino acids. The germline V gene has CDR1 DFQATT and CDR2 SNEGSKA (reference sequence). This CDR3 is CSAKGRGGNTDTQYF. The DNA of the CDR3 is TGCAGTGCTAAAGGGCGGGGGGGGAACACAGATACGCAGTATTTT.

This clonotype turned up a few times. The chain carries TRBV19 and TRBJ2-7, with 7 nucleotides matching TRBD1. J was trimmed by 5 bases and V by 6 bases; bases with no gene match: 13. The germline V gene encodes CDR1 LNHDA and CDR2 SQIVND (reference sequence). The CDR3 runs 15 residues. The CDR3 coding sequence is TGTGCCAGTAGCCGGTCGGACAGGTTATCCCACGAGCAGTACTTC. Amino acids: CASSRSDRLSHEQYF.

This clonotype was found once. The gene calls are TRBV20-1 and TRBJ2-7, with D possibly matching TRBD2 (5 bases). With 0 bases removed from V and 0 bases from J, the gap between germline ends came to 9 bases. CDR1 DFQATT and CDR2 SNEGSKA come from the germline V gene (reference sequence). The CDR3 is made up of 14 amino acids. CDR3 DNA: TGCAGTGCTAGAGATCTAGGGAGCTCCTACGAGCAGTACTTC. Residues: CSARDLGSSYEQYF.

This sequence joins TRBV7-2 and TRBJ2-2, with TRBD2 as a possible D gene (6 bases). Per germline, CDR1 SGHTA and CDR2 FQGNSA. The V and J ends lost 1 base and 1 base respectively, with 10 bases between them. There are 16 residues in the CDR3. CDR3 nucleotide sequence: TGTGCCAGCAGCTTAGTTGGGGGACTGAACACCGGGGAGCTGTTTTTT. Protein sequence: CASSLVGGLNTGELFF.

This clonotype was found many times. V is TRBV11-2 and J is TRBJ2-2; perhaps TRBD2 as D (5 bases). Trimming took 8 bases from V and 1 from J, leaving 17 bases between them. CDR1 and CDR2 from the germline V gene are SGHAT and FQNNGV. This CDR3 is built from 16 residues. The CDR3 DNA follows: TGTGCCAGCTTAACCCTAAAACGGGGGAACACCGGGGAGCTGTTTTTT. Translated: CASLTLKRGNTGELFF. Variable domain in full (rest from reference TRBV11-2 and TRBJ2-2): EAGVAQSPRYKIIEKRQSVAFWCNPISGHATLYWYQQILGQGPKLLIQFQNNGVVDDSQLPKDRFSAERLKGVDSTLKIQPAKLEDSAVYLCASLTLKRGNTGELFFGEGSRLTVL.

Many counts were recorded for this clonotype. The chain employs TRBV20-1 and TRBJ2-5; tentative D call: TRBD1 (5 bases). CDR1 and CDR2 (germline): DFQATT, SNEGSKA (reference sequence). The CDR3 covers 13 residues. Trimming stripped 5 bases from V and 3 bases from J, with 13 bases between. The CDR3 sequence is CSAVQGFKETQYF. DNA for the CDR3: TGCAGTGCTGTTCAGGGATTTAAAGAGACCCAGTACTTC.

The CDR3 DNA reads TGCGCCAGCAGCCCGACCGGGGCTAGCGGGTACAATGAGCAGTTCTTC. It translates to CASSPTGASGYNEQFF. The chain links TRBV5-1 to TRBJ2-1, with 8 bases matching TRBD2. CDR3 length: 16 amino acids. Per the germline V gene, CDR1 is SGHRS and CDR2 is YFSETQ. The J segment lost 4 bases and the V segment lost 4 bases, leaving 10 bases of the junction unmatched. Full variable domain (missing parts from reference TRBV5-1 and TRBJ2-1): KAGVTQTPRYLIKTRGQQVTLSCSPISGHRSVSWYQQTPGQGLQFLFEYFSETQRNKGNFPGRFSGRQFSNSRSEMNVSTLELGDSALYLCASSPTGASGYNEQFFGPGTRLTVL.

This clonotype has at least ten counts. The V and J genes are TRBV7-3 and TRBJ2-2; D unresolved. With 3 bases removed from V and 7 bases from J, the gap between germline ends came to 6 bases. The CDR3 totals 12 residues. Germline CDR1 reads SGHTA; CDR2 reads FQGTGA. The DNA for the CDR3 is TGTGCCAGCAGCTTCATTGGCGGGGAGCTGTTTTTT. Translated: CASSFIGGELFF.

This clonotype was counted many times. This chain links TRBV7-3 with TRBJ1-2; 10 bases line up with TRBD1. Trimming removed 6 bases from V and 4 bases from J; junction bases left unmatched: 5. In germline, CDR1 is SGHTA, CDR2 FQGTGA. The CDR3 is 14 amino acids. DNA for the CDR3: TGTGCCAGCAGTTTGGACAGGGGGACCTATGGCTACACCTTC. Residues: CASSLDRGTYGYTF.

The CDR3 nucleotides read TGTGCCAGCAGCCAAGGGGCGGGGGTCAAGGATTCACCCCTCCACTTT. It specifies CASSQGAGVKDSPLHF. The chain uses TRBV3-1 and TRBJ1-6, with D tentatively TRBD1 (5 bases). Germline CDR1 is LGHDT and CDR2 is YNNKEL (reference sequence). The CDR3 extends over 16 amino acids. Trimming shortened V by 1 base and J by 8 bases, and 15 bases separated the two germline ends.

The rearrangement links TRBV9 to TRBJ2-7; no definite D call. V was shortened by 0 bases and J by 7 bases, with 11 bases between the two germline ends. Germline V gives CDR1 SGDLS, CDR2 YYNGEE. The CDR3 is 13 amino acids. CDR3 DNA sequence: TGTGCCAGCAGCGTAGGTTGGGGTGGGGAGCAGTACTTC. This codes for CASSVGWGGEQYF.

This clonotype was seen ten or more times. The rearrangement joins TRBV27 to TRBJ1-1; no definite D call. The CDR3 length is 12 residues. Trimming took off 7 bases at V and 5 bases at J, with 11 bases between the two ends. Germline V gene data show CDR1 as MNHEY and CDR2 as SMNVEV (reference sequence). Written as DNA, the CDR3 is TGTGCCAGCACTGGTGTTGGAACTGAAGCTTTCTTT. Translation gives CASTGVGTEAFF.

This clonotype was detected only once. The junction and the germline gene differ at one end; a read error may be behind it. The gene calls are TRBV5-6 and TRBJ2-1; D is unclear. CDR1 SGHDT and CDR2 YYEEEE come from the germline V gene. The CDR3 sequence is 11 residues long. The CDR3 loop reads CASSLYNELFF. In nucleotides, the CDR3 is TGTGCCAGCAGCCTGTACAATGAGCTGTTCTTC. The entire variable domain, with the rest obtained from reference TRBV5-6 and TRBJ2-1, is as follows: DAGVTQSPTHLIKTRGQQVTLRCSPKSGHDTVSWYQQALGQGPQFIFQYYEEEERQRGNFPDRFSGHQFPNYSSELNVNALLLGDSALYLCASSLYNELFFGPGTRLTVL.

This clonotype was recorded many times. The rearrangement uses TRBV5-6 and TRBJ1-2; weak D call: TRBD1 (5 bases). Germline CDR1 reads SGHDT; CDR2 reads YYEEEE. This CDR3 has 15 residues. Trimming left V 0 bases short and J 4 bases short, with 13 bases between. In DNA, the CDR3 is TGTGCCAGCAGCTTGGGCGACAGAAGGGGCTATGGCTACACCTTC. Protein product: CASSLGDRRGYGYTF.

This clonotype was picked up many times. The rearrangement uses TRBV5-6 and TRBJ2-1, with TRBD1 as a possible D gene (5 bases). Trimming shortened V by 2 bases and J by 4 bases, and 13 bases separated the two germline ends. The CDR3 loop spans 15 amino acids. The germline CDR1 and CDR2 sequences are SGHDT and YYEEEE. CDR3 in amino acids: CASSFGRVSYNEQFF. DNA of the CDR3: TGTGCCAGCAGCTTCGGCAGGGTTTCGTACAATGAGCAGTTCTTC. Combining the CDR3 with reference TRBV5-6 and TRBJ2-1 gives the whole variable domain DAGVTQSPTHLIKTRGQQVTLRCSPKSGHDTVSWYQQALGQGPQFIFQYYEEEERQRGNFPDRFSGHQFPNYSSELNVNALLLGDSALYLCASSFGRVSYNEQFFGPGTRLTVL.

This clonotype was seen only a few times. This chain links TRBV19 with TRBJ2-2, with D perhaps matching TRBD1 (6 bases). The germline V and J ends were trimmed by 5 bases and 5 bases, with 18 bases remaining between them. The CDR3 is made up of 16 amino acids. Looked up from germline, CDR1 is LNHDA and CDR2 is SQIVND (reference sequence). CDR3 region: CASSAPGQTLTGELFF. Here the CDR3 DNA reads TGTGCCAGTAGTGCCCCCGGACAGACTTTAACCGGGGAGCTGTTTTTT. Looking up the rest from reference TRBV19 and TRBJ2-2 gives the full variable domain: DGGITQSPKYLFRKEGQNVTLSCEQNLNHDAMYWYRQDPGQGLRLIYYSQIVNDFQKGDIAEGYSVSREKKESFPLTVTSAQKNPTAFYLCASSAPGQTLTGELFFGEGSRLTVL.